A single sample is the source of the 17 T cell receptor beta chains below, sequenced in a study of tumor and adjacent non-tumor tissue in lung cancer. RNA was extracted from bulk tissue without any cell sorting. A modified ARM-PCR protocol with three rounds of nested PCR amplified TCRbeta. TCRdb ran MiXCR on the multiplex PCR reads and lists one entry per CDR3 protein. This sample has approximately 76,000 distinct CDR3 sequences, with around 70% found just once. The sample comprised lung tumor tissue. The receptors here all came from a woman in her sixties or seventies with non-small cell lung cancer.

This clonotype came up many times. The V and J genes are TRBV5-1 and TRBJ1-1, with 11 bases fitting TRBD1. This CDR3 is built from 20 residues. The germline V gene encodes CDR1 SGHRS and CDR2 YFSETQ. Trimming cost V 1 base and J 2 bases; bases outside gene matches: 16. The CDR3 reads CASSLSYIGTGGVRNTEAFF. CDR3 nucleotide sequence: TGCGCCAGCAGCTTGAGTTACATCGGGACAGGGGGGGTCCGTAACACTGAAGCTTTCTTT.

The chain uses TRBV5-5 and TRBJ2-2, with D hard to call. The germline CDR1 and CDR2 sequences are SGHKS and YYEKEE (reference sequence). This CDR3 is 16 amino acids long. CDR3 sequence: CTRSLAKWAATGELFF. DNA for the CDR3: TGTACTCGCAGCTTGGCCAAATGGGCAGCCACCGGGGAGCTGTTTTTT.

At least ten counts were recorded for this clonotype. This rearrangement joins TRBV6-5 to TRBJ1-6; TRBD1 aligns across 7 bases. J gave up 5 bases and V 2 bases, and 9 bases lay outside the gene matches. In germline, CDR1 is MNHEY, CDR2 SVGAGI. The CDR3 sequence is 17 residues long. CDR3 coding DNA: TGTGCCAGCAGTTACGATCGGGGGACAGCGGATAATTCACCCCTCCACTTT. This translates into CASSYDRGTADNSPLHF.

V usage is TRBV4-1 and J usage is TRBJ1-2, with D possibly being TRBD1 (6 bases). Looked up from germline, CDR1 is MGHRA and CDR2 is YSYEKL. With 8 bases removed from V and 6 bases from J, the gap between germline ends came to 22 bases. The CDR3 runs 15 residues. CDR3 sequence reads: CASRRGTWASDGYTF. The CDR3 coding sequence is TGCGCCAGCCGCCGGGGGACATGGGCGTCGGATGGCTACACCTTC.

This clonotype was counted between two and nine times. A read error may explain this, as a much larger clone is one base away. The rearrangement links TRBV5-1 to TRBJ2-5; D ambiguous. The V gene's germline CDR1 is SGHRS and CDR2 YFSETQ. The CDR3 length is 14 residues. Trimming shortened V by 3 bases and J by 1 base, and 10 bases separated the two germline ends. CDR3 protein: CASSYTSSQETQYF. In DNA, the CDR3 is TGCGCCAGCAGCTACACAAGCTCCCAAGAGACCCAGTACTTC.

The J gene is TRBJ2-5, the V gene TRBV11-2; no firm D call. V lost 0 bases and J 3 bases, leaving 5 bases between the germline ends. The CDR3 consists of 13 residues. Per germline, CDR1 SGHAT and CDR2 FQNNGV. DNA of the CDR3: TGTGCCAGCAGCTTAGAGATGGAAGAGACCCAGTACTTC. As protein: CASSLEMEETQYF. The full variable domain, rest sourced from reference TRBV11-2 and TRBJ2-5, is EAGVAQSPRYKIIEKRQSVAFWCNPISGHATLYWYQQILGQGPKLLIQFQNNGVVDDSQLPKDRFSAERLKGVDSTLKIQPAKLEDSAVYLCASSLEMEETQYFGPGTRLLVL.

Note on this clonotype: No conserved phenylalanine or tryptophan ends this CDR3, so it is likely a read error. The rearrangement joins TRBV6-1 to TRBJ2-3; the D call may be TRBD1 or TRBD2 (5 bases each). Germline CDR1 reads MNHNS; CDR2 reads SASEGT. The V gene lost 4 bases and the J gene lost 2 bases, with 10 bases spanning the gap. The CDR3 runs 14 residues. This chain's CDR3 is CASSGRGITDTQYY. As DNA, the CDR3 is TGTGCCAGCAGTGGACGGGGCATCACAGATACGCAGTATTAT.

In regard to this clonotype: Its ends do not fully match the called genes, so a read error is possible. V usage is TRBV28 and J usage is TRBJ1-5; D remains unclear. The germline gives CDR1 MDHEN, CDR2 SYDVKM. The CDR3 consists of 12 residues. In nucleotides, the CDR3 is TGTCCCACAAAAAGGAGCAATCAGCCTCAGCATTTT. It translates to CPTKRSNQPQHF. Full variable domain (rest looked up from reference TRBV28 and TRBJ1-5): DVKVTQSSRYLVKRTGEKVFLECVQDMDHENMFWYRQDPGLGLRLIYFSYDVKMKEKGDIPEGYSVSREKKERFSLILESASTNQTSMYLCPTKRSNQPQHFGDGTRLSIL.

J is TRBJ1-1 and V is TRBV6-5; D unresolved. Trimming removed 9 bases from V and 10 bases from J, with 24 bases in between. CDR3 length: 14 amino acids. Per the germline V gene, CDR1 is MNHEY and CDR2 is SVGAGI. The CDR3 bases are TGTGCCAGTAGATACTATCCGACAAGCCCACTAGCTTTCTTT. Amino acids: CASRYYPTSPLAFF.

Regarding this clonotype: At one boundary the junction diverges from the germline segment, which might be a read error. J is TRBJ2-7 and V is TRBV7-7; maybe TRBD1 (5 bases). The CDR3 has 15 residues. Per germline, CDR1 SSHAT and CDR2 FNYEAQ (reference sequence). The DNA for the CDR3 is TGTGCTAGCAGCTTAGGGGCAGGGCCGAGCCACGAGCAGTACTTC. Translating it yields CASSLGAGPSHEQYF.

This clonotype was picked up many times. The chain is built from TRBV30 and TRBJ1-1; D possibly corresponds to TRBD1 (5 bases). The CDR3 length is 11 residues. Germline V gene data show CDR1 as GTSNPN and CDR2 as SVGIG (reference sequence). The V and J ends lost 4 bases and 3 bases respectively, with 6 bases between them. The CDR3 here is CAWIRDTEAFF. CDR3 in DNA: TGTGCCTGGATCAGGGACACTGAAGCTTTCTTT. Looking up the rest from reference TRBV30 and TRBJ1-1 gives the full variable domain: SQTIHQWPATLVQPVGSPLSLECTVEGTSNPNLYWYRQAAGRGLQLLFYSVGIGQISSEVPQNLSASRPQDRQFILSSKKLLLSDSGFYLCAWIRDTEAFFGQGTRLTVV.

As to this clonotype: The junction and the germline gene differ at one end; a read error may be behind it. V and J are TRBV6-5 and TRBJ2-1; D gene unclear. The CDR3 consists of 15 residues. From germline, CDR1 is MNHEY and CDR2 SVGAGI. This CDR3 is CTSSRRLSGYNEKFF. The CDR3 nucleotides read TGTACCAGCAGTCGACGGCTAAGTGGCTACAATGAGAAGTTCTTC.

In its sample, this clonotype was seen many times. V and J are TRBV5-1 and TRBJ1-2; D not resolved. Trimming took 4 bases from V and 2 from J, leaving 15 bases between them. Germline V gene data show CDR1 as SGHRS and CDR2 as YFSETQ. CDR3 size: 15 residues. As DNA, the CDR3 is TGCGCCAGCAGCCCGACGGCAAAACCAAACTATGGCTACACCTTC. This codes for CASSPTAKPNYGYTF.

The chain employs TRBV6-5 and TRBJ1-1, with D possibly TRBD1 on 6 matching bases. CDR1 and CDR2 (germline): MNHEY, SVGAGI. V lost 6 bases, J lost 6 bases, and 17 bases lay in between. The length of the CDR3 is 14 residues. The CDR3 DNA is TGTGCCAGCAGACCCGGAACAGGGTTCTCTGAAGCTTTCTTT. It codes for CASRPGTGFSEAFF.

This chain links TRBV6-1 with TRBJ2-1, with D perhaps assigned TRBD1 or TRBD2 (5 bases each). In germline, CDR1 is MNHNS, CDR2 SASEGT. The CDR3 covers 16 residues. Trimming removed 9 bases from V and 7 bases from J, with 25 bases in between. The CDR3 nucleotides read TGTGCCAGTAGGACCCCAGCGGAAGCAAGGGGAAATGAGCAGTTCTTC. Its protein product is CASRTPAEARGNEQFF.

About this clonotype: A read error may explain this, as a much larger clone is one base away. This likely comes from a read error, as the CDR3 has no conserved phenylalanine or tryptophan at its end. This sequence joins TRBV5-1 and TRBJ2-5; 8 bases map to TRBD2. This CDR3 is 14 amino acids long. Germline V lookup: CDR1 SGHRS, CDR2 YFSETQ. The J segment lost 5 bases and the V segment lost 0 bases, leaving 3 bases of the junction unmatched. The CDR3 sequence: CASSLEAGAETQYL. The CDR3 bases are TGCGCCAGCAGCTTGGAAGCGGGAGCTGAGACCCAGTACCTC.

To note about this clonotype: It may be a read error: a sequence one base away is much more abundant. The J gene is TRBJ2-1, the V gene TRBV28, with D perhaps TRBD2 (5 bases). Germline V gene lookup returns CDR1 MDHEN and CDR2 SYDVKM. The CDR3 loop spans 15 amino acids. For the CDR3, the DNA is TGTGCCAGCAGTTTTACTAGGAAGAACTACATTGAGCAGTTCTTC. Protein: CASSFTRKNYIEQFF.